A single sample is the source of the 6 T cell receptor beta chains below, sequenced in a study of blood T cell repertoires in COVID-19. The repertoire was sequenced with immunoSEQ multiplex PCR; TCRdb's copy has only in-frame clones and lacks some. The sample holds fewer than 500,000 clones, roughly 90% seen once. The sample taken for sequencing was PBMCs or T cells enriched from blood (not recorded which). These receptors were taken from a woman in her 30s with acute COVID-19.

The rearrangement links TRBV5-1 to TRBJ1-1, with unresolved D. Germline lookup yields CDR1 SGHRS and CDR2 YFSETQ. V shed 0 bases and J shed 1 base, with 10 bases lying between them. The CDR3 has 15 residues. This CDR3 reads CASSLAVLANTEAFF. The CDR3, as DNA: TGCGCCAGCAGCTTGGCCGTCCTGGCGAACACTGAAGCTTTCTTT.

The rearrangement links TRBV19 to TRBJ2-7; D is unclear. The germline gives CDR1 LNHDA, CDR2 SQIVND (reference sequence). Between the trimmed V and J ends, which lost 4 bases and 6 bases, there was a span of 13 bases. The CDR3 has 13 residues. The CDR3 loop is CASSNDGRGEQYF. CDR3 in DNA: TGTGCCAGTAGTAATGACGGTAGAGGCGAGCAGTACTTC.

The V call is TRBV7-3, the J call TRBJ1-1; no definite D call. The germline V and J ends were trimmed by 5 bases and 2 bases, with 9 bases remaining between them. The germline V gene has CDR1 SGHTA and CDR2 FQGTGA. The CDR3 loop spans 13 amino acids. CDR3 sequence: CASSANINTEAFF. DNA of the CDR3: TGTGCCAGCAGCGCAAACATTAACACTGAAGCTTTCTTT.

The chain joins TRBV4-1 to TRBJ2-3, with 8 bases that match TRBD2. The CDR3 runs to 14 residues. Germline CDR1 is MGHRA and CDR2 is YSYEKL. V lost 2 bases, J lost 6 bases, and 4 bases stayed unmatched. CDR3 DNA: TGCGCCAGCAGCCAACTCGGGAGGGGGGATACGCAGTATTTT. It codes for CASSQLGRGDTQYF.

This clone has a single count. This chain joins TRBV24-1 and TRBJ2-2; TRBD1 is a possible D gene (6 bases). This CDR3 is built from 12 residues. Germline V gene lookup returns CDR1 KGHDR and CDR2 SFDVKD. V dropped 4 bases and J dropped 9 bases, with 8 bases sitting between them. The CDR3 loop is CATSEGARELFF. The CDR3 coding sequence is TGTGCCACCAGTGAGGGGGCCCGGGAGCTGTTTTTT.

This clone was counted once. The CDR3 loop reads CASSLAEGNSPLHF. The CDR3, as DNA: TGCGCCAGCAGCTTGGCGGAGGGTAATTCACCCCTCCACTTT. The J gene is TRBJ1-6, the V gene TRBV5-1; D call uncertain. This CDR3 has 14 residues. Trimming left V 0 bases short and J 6 bases short, with 7 bases between. Germline V lookup: CDR1 SGHRS, CDR2 YFSETQ.